This passage covers 11 T cell receptor beta chains from one sample sequenced in a study of massively parallel sequencing of T cell beta chains. MiXCR, run by TCRdb on the 5' RACE reads, gives a single entry per CDR3 protein. The sample lists 4,300 or so distinct CDR3 sequences; over 35% were seen once. Sequenced material: commercial RNA from peripheral blood pooled from many donors. The origin of the receptors is a pool of human donors in good health; the sample was commercial RNA pooled from many donors.

The chain employs TRBV5-4 and TRBJ2-7; D may be TRBD1 (5 bases). The CDR3 runs 14 residues. V was shortened by 0 bases and J by 2 bases, with 9 bases between the two germline ends. CDR1 and CDR2 (germline): SGHNT, YYREEE (reference sequence). The chain's CDR3 is CASSLGTNAYEQYF. CDR3 DNA: TGTGCCAGCAGCTTGGGGACAAATGCCTACGAGCAGTACTTC.

The rearrangement joins TRBV13 to TRBJ1-2; tentatively, D is TRBD1 (6 bases). CDR3 size: 14 residues. V was clipped by 5 bases and J by 6 bases, with 16 bases between them. Germline V gene sequence: CDR1 PRHDT, CDR2 FYEKMQ (reference sequence). The CDR3 is CASSTFRGLHGYTF. The CDR3 coding sequence is TGTGCCAGCAGCACGTTTAGGGGGTTACATGGCTACACCTTC.

The chain links TRBV12-3 or TRBV12-4 to TRBJ2-5, with D unresolved. V was clipped by 2 bases and J by 2 bases, with 9 bases between them. The CDR3 runs 14 residues. Written as DNA, the CDR3 is TGTGCCAGCAGTTTACAGTGGAAGCAAGAGACCCAGTACTTC. This encodes CASSLQWKQETQYF.

The V and J genes are TRBV4-2 and TRBJ2-5; TRBD1 matches 11 bases. The CDR3 spans 15 residues. The junction had 5 bases not matched to a gene; V was cut back by 3 bases and J by 5 bases. In germline, CDR1 is LGHNA, CDR2 YNFKEQ. CDR3 sequence (DNA): TGTGCCAGCAGCCACGGGACAGGGGGAAGGGAGACCCAGTACTTC. It translates to CASSHGTGGRETQYF.

The table lists this clonotype with a few counts. The gene calls are TRBV19 and TRBJ2-5; a weak D match, TRBD1 (5 bases). Germline V CDR1 and CDR2: LNHDA, SQIVND (reference sequence). The length of the CDR3 is 12 residues. V lost 9 bases to trimming and J lost 5 bases, with 13 bases between them. The DNA for the CDR3 is TGTGCCAGCGGACAAGTCAGGGAGACCCAGTACTTC. This translates into CASGQVRETQYF.

The J gene is TRBJ2-7, the V gene TRBV20-1; no firm D call. The germline CDR1 and CDR2 sequences are DFQATT and SNEGSKA (reference sequence). The V end lost 4 bases, the J end lost 4 bases, and 8 bases lay between the germline ends. The CDR3 runs 11 residues. The CDR3 bases are TGCAGTGCTATTTCTAGTTACGAGCAGTACTTC. Translating gives CSAISSYEQYF.

The chain employs TRBV14 and TRBJ2-1; D is ambiguous. Germline assignment: CDR1 SGHDN and CDR2 FVKESK. The germline V and J ends were trimmed by 3 bases and 5 bases, with 11 bases remaining between them. The CDR3 runs to 14 residues. The CDR3 nucleotides are TGTGCCAGCAGCCACTTTCTGAAACACAATGAGCAGTTCTTC. The encoded protein is CASSHFLKHNEQFF.

The chain combines TRBV2 with TRBJ1-6; 9 nucleotides align to TRBD1. Unmatched junction bases numbered 5, after V lost 4 bases and J lost 10 bases. This CDR3 is built from 14 residues. CDR1 is SNHLY, CDR2 FYNNEI, per germline. The CDR3 DNA is TGTGCCAGCAGTGGACAGGGGGACGGATCACCCCTCCACTTT. It is translated as CASSGQGDGSPLHF.

There are a few counts of this clonotype. The CDR3 DNA reads as TGTGCCAGCAGCAAAGAGTCAGGGACAGTAGATCAGCCCCAGCATTTT. It encodes CASSKESGTVDQPQHF. The chain recombines TRBV21-1 with TRBJ1-5; the DNA was not compared with TRBD1, the D call given in the table. TRBV21-1 is marked as a pseudogene. CDR3 size: 16 residues.

This chain joins TRBV4-2 and TRBJ2-5; TRBD2 matches 14 bases. In germline, CDR1 is LGHNA, CDR2 YNFKEQ. V shed 4 bases and J 5 bases; nucleotides not matched to a gene: 3. The CDR3 is 15 residues long. The CDR3 coding sequence is TGTGCCAGCAGCCGGACTAGCGGGGGGCTGGAGACCCAGTACTTC. It yields the protein CASSRTSGGLETQYF.

This clonotype showed up just a few times. The rearrangement links TRBV7-2 to TRBJ2-3; TRBD2 aligns across 9 bases. The V gene end was trimmed by 3 bases and the J gene end by 4 bases; junction bases not matched to a gene: 5. Germline CDR1 and CDR2: SGHTA and FQGNSA. This CDR3 spans 15 amino acids. CDR3 region: CASSFKRGEPDTQYF. The CDR3 coding sequence is TGTGCCAGCAGCTTCAAGCGGGGGGAACCAGATACGCAGTATTTT. Variable domain in full (rest from reference TRBV7-2 and TRBJ2-3): GAGVSQSPSNKVTEKGKDVELRCDPISGHTALYWYRQSLGQGLEFLIYFQGNSAPDKSGLPSDRFSAERTGGSVSTLTIQRTQQEDSAVYLCASSFKRGEPDTQYFGPGTRLTVL.